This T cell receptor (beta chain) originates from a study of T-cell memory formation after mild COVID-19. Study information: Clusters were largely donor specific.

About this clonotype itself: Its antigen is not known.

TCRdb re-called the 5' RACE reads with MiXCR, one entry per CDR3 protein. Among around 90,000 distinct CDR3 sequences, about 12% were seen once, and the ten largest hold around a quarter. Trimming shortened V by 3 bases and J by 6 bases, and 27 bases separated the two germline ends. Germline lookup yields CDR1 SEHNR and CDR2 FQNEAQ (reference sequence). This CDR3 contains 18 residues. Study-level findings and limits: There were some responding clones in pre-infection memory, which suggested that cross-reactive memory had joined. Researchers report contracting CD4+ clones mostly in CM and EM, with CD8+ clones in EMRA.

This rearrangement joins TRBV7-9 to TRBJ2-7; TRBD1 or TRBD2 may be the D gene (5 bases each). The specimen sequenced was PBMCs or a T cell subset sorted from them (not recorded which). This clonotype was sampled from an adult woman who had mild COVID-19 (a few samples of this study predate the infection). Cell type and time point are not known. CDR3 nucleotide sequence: TGTGCCAGCAGCTTTAGCCCCGGGGACCTTTGGGGGTACTCCGAGCAGTACTTC. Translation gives CASSFSPGDLWGYSEQYF.